This record concerns one T cell receptor (beta chain) sequence. Its antigen is not known. The source of the sample is a study of vaccination effects on CD4 cells after COVID-19. Only in-frame clones appear in the TCRdb table, and some are missing; sequencing was by immunoSEQ multiplex PCR. The profile shows some 20,000 clones, 70% of them singletons. CDR1 is MNHEY and CDR2 is SVGAGI in the germline V gene. The CDR3 has 14 residues. The V end was cut by 4 bases, the J end by 4 bases, with 13 bases between. Study-level results: Only a few convalescent patients and no early post-infection timepoints featured in the study. After vaccination of healthy people, only 1 of 255 vaccine-induced clones cross-reacted with common cold coronaviruses. Clones from infection and from vaccination both contracted markedly late after vaccination.

Antigen-specific CD4+ T cells were expanded (with viral peptide pools) by the ViraFEST assay ahead of sequencing. Scientists isolated CD4+ T cells after an approximately 9-day culture period ended. Wells each received around 2.1 million PBMC, cultured with about 9.3 IU/ml IL-2 and 9.5 to 10 ug/ml peptides. The clonotype was recovered from a human donor who received a COVID-19 vaccine. The chain carries TRBV6-5 and TRBJ1-2; no clear D. Sequences were derived from CD4+ T cells from PBMCs cultured with HCoV-229E spike peptides, sampled before COVID-19 vaccination. The CDR3 spells CASSSADLGYGYTF. In nucleotides, the CDR3 is TGTGCCAGCAGTTCCGCGGACCTTGGCTATGGCTACACCTTC.